This T cell receptor (beta chain) is from a study of identical twins. TCRdb re-derived calls from the 5' RACE reads in MiXCR, one entry per CDR3 protein. The sample records hundreds of thousands of distinct CDR3 sequences, around 21% being singletons. V lost 6 bases, J lost 4 bases, and 5 bases stayed unmatched. Germline values: CDR1 SEHNR, CDR2 FQNEAQ (reference sequence). CDR3 size: 14 residues. The data were also submitted as part of a second study, on T cells expressing NK-cell markers.

The clonotype comes from a woman aged 18-29 years in good health. Sequenced material: PBMCs. V gene TRBV7-9 combines with J gene TRBJ2-5, with 10 bases aligning to TRBD2. CDR3 in DNA: TGTGCCAGCAGAGTTCCTAGCGGGAGAGAGACCCAGTACTTC. Translating gives CASRVPSGRETQYF.